One and the same sample provided the 12 T cell receptor beta chains below, sequenced in a study of patients and donors after allogeneic stem cell transplantation. MiXCR was run by TCRdb on the RT-PCR reads, yielding one entry per CDR3 protein. The sample lists approximately 38,000 distinct CDR3 sequences, about 31% seen once, with 55% to 75% in the top ten. The sample was blood, either unsorted or a sorted T cell fraction (not recorded which). All receptors come from a human donor who was either an allogeneic HSCT recipient or a stem cell or donor lymphocyte infusion donor (not recorded which). It is not recorded whose cells these are; they may come from a transplant donor.

V and J are TRBV5-1 and TRBJ2-5; 7 bases agree with TRBD2. The CDR3 runs to 14 residues. V shed 1 base, J shed 3 bases, and the junction held 3 bases outside the gene matches. Looked up from germline, CDR1 is SGHRS and CDR2 is YFSETQ. The CDR3 is CASSLRLAEETQYF. CDR3 DNA: TGCGCCAGCAGCTTGAGACTAGCAGAAGAGACCCAGTACTTC.

This clonotype has at least ten counts. The genes are TRBV20-1 and TRBJ2-7; weak D call: TRBD1 (6 bases). V lost 6 bases, J lost 2 bases, and 17 bases lay in between. The CDR3 extends over 14 amino acids. The germline gives CDR1 DFQATT, CDR2 SNEGSKA (reference sequence). CDR3 DNA: TGCAGTGCGTTTAGGACAGAGGAGGCCTACGAGCAGTACTTC. Encoded protein: CSAFRTEEAYEQYF.

This chain joins TRBV7-8 and TRBJ2-4; no clear D. CDR3 size: 16 residues. The V and J ends lost 1 base and 1 base respectively, with 11 bases between them. Looked up from germline, CDR1 is SGHVS and CDR2 is FQNEAQ. Here the CDR3 DNA reads TGTGCCAGCAGCTTAGTAAAAATAACGGCCAAAAACATTCAGTACTTC. It encodes CASSLVKITAKNIQYF. Drawing the rest from reference TRBV7-8 and TRBJ2-4, the complete variable domain is GAGVSQSPRYKVAKRGQDVALRCDPISGHVSLFWYQQALGQGPEFLTYFQNEAQLDKSGLPSDRFFAERPEGSVSTLKIQRTQQEDSAVYLCASSLVKITAKNIQYFGAGTRLSVL.

The V and J genes are TRBV12-3 or TRBV12-4 and TRBJ2-2, with TRBD1 matching over 10 bases. The CDR3 covers 15 residues. V shed 5 bases, J shed 7 bases, and the junction held 7 bases outside the gene matches. CDR3 in amino acids: CASSPTGGSHGELFF. The CDR3 DNA is TGTGCCAGCAGTCCGACAGGGGGCTCTCACGGGGAGCTGTTTTTT.

J is TRBJ2-2 and V is TRBV12-3 or TRBV12-4; D gene ambiguous. Between the trimmed V and J ends, which lost 5 bases and 6 bases, there was a span of 10 bases. This CDR3 has 13 residues. The CDR3 DNA follows: TGTGCCAGCAGTACCGCCCCCGCCGGGGAGCTGTTTTTT. Its translation: CASSTAPAGELFF.

This clonotype was detected a few times. J is TRBJ2-7 and V is TRBV20-1, with a weak D call TRBD2 (6 bases). With 6 bases removed from V and 1 base from J, the gap between germline ends came to 13 bases. Germline V CDR1 and CDR2: DFQATT, SNEGSKA (reference sequence). CDR3 size: 13 residues. CDR3 sequence: CSAGTGLSYEQYF. CDR3 nucleotides: TGCAGTGCCGGAACGGGACTTTCCTACGAGCAGTACTTC.

This clonotype turned up a few times. The V gene is TRBV6-5, the J gene TRBJ1-6; 10 bases are shared with TRBD1. The germline V gene has CDR1 MNHEY and CDR2 SVGAGI. The CDR3 is 15 amino acids. Losses at the gene ends were 0 bases for V and 11 bases for J; bases not matched to a gene: 4. The CDR3 spells CASSYSGTGDPPLHF. CDR3 coding DNA: TGTGCCAGCAGTTACTCTGGGACAGGGGACCCACCCCTCCACTTT.

The J gene is TRBJ2-7, the V gene TRBV20-1, with TRBD2 identical over 7 bases. This CDR3 comprises 14 residues. CDR1 is DFQATT and CDR2 is SNEGSKA in the germline V gene (reference sequence). Trimming removed 5 bases from V and 8 bases from J; junction bases left unmatched: 15. The CDR3 region is CSAYSGEAGPQQYF. The CDR3 nucleotides are TGCAGTGCTTATTCCGGGGAAGCGGGGCCGCAGCAGTACTTC.

The gene calls are TRBV4-3 and TRBJ2-1; the match to TRBD2 covers 10 bases. CDR1 and CDR2 from the germline V gene are LGHNA and YSLEER. V lost 1 base and J lost 8; bases outside the gene matches: 5. This CDR3 is built from 15 residues. CDR3 bases: TGCGCCAGCAGCCAAGGGACTAGCGGAGGGCATGAGCAGTTCTTC. Residues: CASSQGTSGGHEQFF.

This sequence joins TRBV7-9 and TRBJ1-4; D not resolved. The CDR3 totals 16 residues. With 5 bases removed from V and 3 bases from J, the gap between germline ends came to 16 bases. CDR1 is SEHNR and CDR2 is FQNEAQ in the germline V gene (reference sequence). CDR3 protein: CASSPAPGWANEKLFF. The CDR3 region has the DNA TGTGCCAGCAGCCCCGCTCCGGGGTGGGCTAATGAAAAACTGTTTTTT.

About this clonotype itself: Mismatch with germline at one junction end may stem from a read error. This sequence joins TRBV6-5 and TRBJ2-4, with 7 bases aligning to TRBD1. CDR3 size: 13 residues. Germline V gene sequence: CDR1 MNHEY, CDR2 SVGAGI. The CDR3 nucleotides read TGTCCCAGCAGTTCCGGGACAGAGGTCATTCAGTACTTC. Its protein is CPSSSGTEVIQYF.

The V and J genes are TRBV3-1 and TRBJ1-2, with D unclear. Germline V gene data show CDR1 as LGHDT and CDR2 as YNNKEL (reference sequence). Trimming cost V 1 base and J 3 bases, with 9 bases left between them. The CDR3 consists of 14 residues. The CDR3 here is CASSQVGKDYGYTF. CDR3 bases: TGTGCCAGCAGCCAAGTTGGGAAGGACTATGGCTACACCTTC.